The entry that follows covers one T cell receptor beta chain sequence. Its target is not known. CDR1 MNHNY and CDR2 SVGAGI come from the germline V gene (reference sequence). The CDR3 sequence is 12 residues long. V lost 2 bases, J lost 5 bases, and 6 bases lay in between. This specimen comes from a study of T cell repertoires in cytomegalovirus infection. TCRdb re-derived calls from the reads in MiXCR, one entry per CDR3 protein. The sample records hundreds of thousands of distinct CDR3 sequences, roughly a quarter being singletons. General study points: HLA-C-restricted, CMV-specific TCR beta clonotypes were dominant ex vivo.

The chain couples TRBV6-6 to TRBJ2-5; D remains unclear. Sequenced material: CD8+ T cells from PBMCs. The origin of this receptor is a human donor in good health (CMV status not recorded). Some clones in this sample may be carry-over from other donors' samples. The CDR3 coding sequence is TGTGCCAGCAGTTACCAGCCGGAGACCCAGTACTTC. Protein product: CASSYQPETQYF.